The 8 T cell receptor beta chains listed next were all sequenced from one sample in a study of diagnostic markers for celiac disease. TCRdb reanalyzed the reads and collapses them to one entry per CDR3 protein, without DNA. This sample's clone table lists approximately 8,000 distinct CDR3 sequences. The sequencing input was either unsorted cells or a sorted T cell fraction (not recorded which). The receptors derive from a human donor. This table probably holds off-target reads from a library built for another chain.

This sequence joins TRBV18 and TRBJ2-2. This CDR3 comprises 11 residues. Per the germline V gene, CDR1 is KGHSH and CDR2 is LQKENI. This CDR3 reads CASSPRAELFF. Full variable domain (missing parts from reference TRBV18 and TRBJ2-2): NAGVMQNPRHLVRRRGQEARLRCSPMKGHSHVYWYRQLPEEGLKFMVYLQKENIIDESGMPKERFSAEFPKEGPSILRIQQVVRGDSAAYFCASSPRAELFFGEGSRLTVL.

This clonotype is medium-sized by frequency. The rearrangement joins TRBV20-1 to TRBJ2-1; TCRdb's D call, TRBD2, is unchecked because there is no DNA. The length of the CDR3 is 11 residues. Germline CDR1 is DFQATT and CDR2 is SNEGSKA (reference sequence). The chain's CDR3 is CSAELAGEQFF.

CDR3 loop: CASSLEGRLGSNTIYF. The rearrangement links TRBV7-9 to TRBJ1-3; the D call of TRBD1 rests on TCRdb alone, since no DNA is present to check it. The CDR3 sequence is 16 residues long. The germline V gene has CDR1 SEHNR and CDR2 FQNEAQ (reference sequence).

In terms of frequency, this clonotype is medium-sized. This chain uses TRBV5-1 with TRBJ2-5; TCRdb's D call of TRBD1 is untestable without DNA. The CDR3 length is 16 residues. The V gene's germline CDR1 is SGHRS and CDR2 YFSETQ. The CDR3 reads CASSVGTGAKAETQYF.

According to its frequency, this clonotype is medium-sized. The V and J genes are TRBV29-1 and TRBJ2-5; TCRdb returns TRBD2, unconfirmable since there is no DNA. The CDR3 extends over 13 amino acids. The germline V gene has CDR1 SQVTM and CDR2 ANQGSEA. The CDR3 here is CSVGGGGQETQYF.

J is TRBJ2-7 and V is TRBV29-1; with no DNA, the TCRdb D assignment of TRBD1 cannot be verified. The CDR3 contains 13 residues. Germline CDR1 reads SQVTM; CDR2 reads ANQGSEA. This CDR3 is CSARDTYLYEQYF.

The chain employs TRBV10-3 and TRBJ1-4; TCRdb picks TRBD1, but there is no DNA to check that call. This CDR3 spans 17 amino acids. Germline CDR1 and CDR2: ENHRY and SYGVKD. Here the CDR3 reads CAISESMTGGRSEKLFF.

The rearrangement links TRBV4-3 to TRBJ1-2. The CDR3 runs to 18 residues. From germline, CDR1 is LGHNA and CDR2 YSLEER. CDR3 in amino acids: CASSQDRWGGGSGSGYTF.